This entry concerns a single T cell receptor delta chain. The sample holds one count of this clone. Its recognized antigen is unknown. No quality values exist for individual bases; no much larger clone is one base distant. A solitary read yields weak support. The data were obtained in a study of Vδ1+ human thymocytes listed by TCRdb under 2018. At the level of the whole study: The study characterised mRNA-level TRG and TRD CDR3 repertoires of highly purified Vdelta1+ thymocytes from young children as a data resource. Earlier work had validated the multiplex-based CDR3 amplicon strategy against 5'RACE-based methods for generating CDR3 amplicons.

RNA was extracted with the RNeasy mini kit and reverse transcribed using Superscript III. Multiplex PCR was used to generate CDR3 amplicons, with pooled V-gene forward primers and a constant-region reverse primer carrying Illumina adaptor overhangs. After gel purification, the amplicons were indexed with Nextera index primers during 7 to 9 additional PCR cycles and then purified using AMPure XP beads. The libraries were sequenced on an Illumina MiSeq using paired-end 250 bp reads, dual indexing and a 20% PhiX spike-in. In the source study's methods: FastQC was used to check read quality, and ea-utils fastq-join was used to merge TRG read pairs. Annotation of sequences was performed with IMGT/HighV-QUEST, only productive sequences with unambiguous V-gene assignment were retained, and clonotypes were defined by identical CDR3 sequence. VDJtools 1.1.1, tcR 2.2.3, Treemap and vegan Shannon diversity in R 3.4.4 were used for downstream analysis. Identical DNA sequences were merged into single rows after TCRdb reprocessed the public reads with CATT. None of the V and J calls come from the authors' own analysis; TCRdb made them. In all, the sample holds 50,000 to 60,000 delta-chain clones, and roughly 16% of those were seen once. The top ten hold about 0.4% of the sample.

Thymic samples were depleted of alphabeta T cells, then CD3+ TCRVdelta1+ TCRVdelta2- thymocytes were FACS-sorted. Sorted Vdelta1+ thymocyte purity ranged from roughly 98% to 99.6%. Thymic specimens were obtained from several paediatric patients, aged from 5 days to 15 months, who were undergoing corrective cardiac surgery. After the thymic tissue was dispersed, mononuclear cells were isolated using a Histopaque-1077 density gradient. For staining, the antibodies used were anti-TCRVdelta1 clone TS8.2, anti-TCRVdelta2 clone B6, anti-CD3 clone HIT3a and anti-TCRalphabeta clone IP26. General conclusions and limits of the study: Because unexpected Vdelta2 sequences could lead to misinterpretation of bulk repertoire data, the authors recommended using highly purified populations and single-cell validation. In contrast to oligoclonal peripheral blood repertoires, thymic TRG and TRD repertoires appeared to be highly polyclonal with Gaussian CDR3 length distributions. Many TRG clonotypes were shared between donors (up to roughly 6.9x10^3), whereas TRD repertoires were essentially private (max about 120 shared). Even though sort purity was high, approximately 21% of thymic TRD sequences were Vdelta2 (and few were Vdelta3), which was not the case for the peripheral blood Vdelta1+ controls. Because no clustering by age or sex was seen, donors were not stratified by age or sex in the analyses.

From the cysteine up to the phenylalanine, the CDR3 has a length of 16 residues. This entry keeps only the CDR3 DNA: 48 bases, framed from base 1. Looking up the germline V gene yields CDR1 TSWWSYY and CDR2 QGS. Ends trimmed: V by 2 bases, J by 0 bases; bases unmatched to a gene: 3. This TCR came from a girl under two years old who had congenital heart surgery. The specimen was Vdelta1+ gamma-delta thymocytes from the thymus. This specimen's cell subset or site label, interpreted: FACS-sorted CD3+ TCRalphabeta- TCRVdelta1+ TCRVdelta2- thymocytes. Recombination linked TRDV1 to TRDJ1, with TRDD3 identical over 10 junction bases. At the DNA level, the sequence is TGTGCTCTTGGGGAAGTGGGGGATACCTACACCGATAAACTCATCTTT. This sequence encodes CALGEVGDTYTDKLIF.